Detailed here is one T cell receptor (beta chain). The record originates from a study of blood T cell repertoires in COVID-19. Looking at the study overall: The study drew acute and convalescent COVID-19 samples from the United States, Italy and Spain.

Authors' processing steps: Using reference gene primer amplification, nucleated cell counts were estimated. The protocol was immunoSEQ multiplex PCR, while the TCRdb copy is restricted to in-frame clones and leaves out a portion. V and J calls and clone size follow that table, whereas D and trimming were derived from the DNA. Of about 200,000 clones detected, 85% to 90% appear once; the ten largest clones hold roughly 4.2%. This CDR3 comprises 14 residues. Germline loops: CDR1 MNHEY, CDR2 SMNVEV (reference sequence). Trimming took 6 bases from V and 9 from J, leaving 15 bases between them. The sample taken for sequencing was peripheral blood. The rearrangement links TRBV27 to TRBJ1-6; D perhaps matches TRBD1 (5 bases). This receptor was identified in a man aged 50 or older with acute or convalescent COVID-19. The CDR3 here is CASSSDWGSSPLHF. In nucleotides, the CDR3 is TGTGCCAGCAGCTCAGATTGGGGCAGTTCACCCCTCCACTTT.